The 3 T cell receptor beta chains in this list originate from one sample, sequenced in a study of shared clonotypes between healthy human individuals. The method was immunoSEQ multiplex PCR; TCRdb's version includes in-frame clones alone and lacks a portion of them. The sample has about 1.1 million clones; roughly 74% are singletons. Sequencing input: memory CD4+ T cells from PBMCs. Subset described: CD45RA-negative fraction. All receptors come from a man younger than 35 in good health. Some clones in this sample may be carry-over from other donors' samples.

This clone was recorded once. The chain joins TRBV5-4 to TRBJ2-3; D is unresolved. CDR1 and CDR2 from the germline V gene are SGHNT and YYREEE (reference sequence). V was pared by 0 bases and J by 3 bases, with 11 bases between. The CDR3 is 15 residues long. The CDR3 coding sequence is TGTGCCAGCAGCTTGGAAGGATTGGGGACAGATACGCAGTATTTT. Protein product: CASSLEGLGTDTQYF.

DNA for the CDR3: TGTGCCAGCAGCTTATTGGGAACCGCCCAGGAGCAGTACTTC. This encodes CASSLLGTAQEQYF. The rearrangement uses TRBV7-2 and TRBJ2-7; D call uncertain. This CDR3 is built from 14 residues. Germline V CDR1 and CDR2: SGHTA, FQGNSA. Trimming took 2 bases from V and 7 from J, leaving 15 bases between them.

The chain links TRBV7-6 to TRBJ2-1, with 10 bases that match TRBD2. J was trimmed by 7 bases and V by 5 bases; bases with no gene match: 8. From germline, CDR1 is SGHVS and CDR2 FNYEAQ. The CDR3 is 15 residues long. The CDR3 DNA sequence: TGTGCCAGCAGCCCCGAGGGACTAGCGTGGAATGAGCAGTTCTTC. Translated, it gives CASSPEGLAWNEQFF.